These 11 T cell receptor beta chains came from one sample sequenced in a study of early T cells in non-severe SARS-CoV-2 infection. TCRdb re-called the 5' RACE reads through MiXCR, storing one row per CDR3 protein. The data contain more than 55,000 distinct CDR3 sequences, 8% to 9.5% of them singletons. The source material was whole blood. The receptors come from an adult who was a healthcare worker with PCR-confirmed SARS-CoV-2 infection or an uninfected control (not recorded which).

This sequence joins TRBV12-3 or TRBV12-4 and TRBJ1-1; D is unclear. The length of the CDR3 is 15 residues. Trimming took off 0 bases at V and 0 bases at J, with 8 bases between the two ends. The CDR3 sequence: CASSLARSMNTEAFF. CDR3 DNA: TGTGCCAGCAGTTTAGCGCGTTCCATGAACACTGAAGCTTTCTTT.

This clonotype has a count of ten or more. The chain recombines TRBV6-2 or TRBV6-3 with TRBJ2-7; 9 positions match TRBD1. After removal of 2 bases from V and 5 bases from J, the junction contained 1 base not matched to a gene. Germline-derived CDR1 and CDR2 are MNHEY and SVGEGT. This CDR3 region has 13 residues. The CDR3 DNA sequence: TGTGCCAGCAGTTACGGGACAGGGAACGAGCAGTACTTC. This encodes CASSYGTGNEQYF.

This clonotype has only a few counts. The CDR3 reads CASSQGAEQPQHF. For the CDR3, the DNA is TGTGCCAGCAGCCAAGGGGCAGAACAGCCCCAGCATTTT. The V call is TRBV3-1, the J call TRBJ1-5; D gene ambiguous. The CDR3 is 13 amino acids. V was trimmed by 1 base and J by 7 bases, leaving 8 bases between them. Germline CDR1 LGHDT, CDR2 YNNKEL (reference sequence). The variable domain in full, with the rest retrieved from reference TRBV3-1 and TRBJ1-5, is DTAVSQTPKYLVTQMGNDKSIKCEQNLGHDTMYWYKQDSKKFLKIMFSYNNKELIINETVPNRFSPKSPDKAHLNLHINSLELGDSAVYFCASSQGAEQPQHFGDGTRLSIL.

This clonotype was observed many times. V usage is TRBV6-1 and J usage is TRBJ2-4, with a possible D match to TRBD2 (6 bases). V lost 7 bases and J lost 6, with 19 bases in between. The CDR3 covers 15 residues. Germline CDR1 MNHNS, CDR2 SASEGT. The CDR3 DNA sequence: TGTGCCAGCACCCCGGAGCGGGCCGGCGGAAACATTCAGTACTTC. Protein product: CASTPERAGGNIQYF.

V is TRBV28 and J is TRBJ2-7; 7 bases are shared with TRBD1. CDR1 is MDHEN and CDR2 is SYDVKM in the germline V gene. The CDR3 has 12 amino acids. V shed 5 bases, J shed 3 bases, and the junction held 1 base outside the gene matches. The CDR3 DNA sequence: TGTGCCAGCAGTGGGACAGTCTACGAGCAGTACTTC. Amino acid sequence: CASSGTVYEQYF.

This chain uses TRBV6-2 or TRBV6-3 with TRBJ1-3; 7 bases fit TRBD1. The CDR3 sequence is 17 residues long. From germline, CDR1 is MNHEY and CDR2 SVGEGT. V gave up 5 bases and J gave up 2 bases; unmatched junction bases: 12. In nucleotides, the CDR3 is TGTGCCAGCAGTACCACAGGGGCCCGAGGAGCTGGAAACACCATATATTTT. This encodes CASSTTGARGAGNTIYF.

In its sample, this clonotype was seen many times. This chain links TRBV12-3 or TRBV12-4 with TRBJ2-7; 9 bases fit TRBD1. This CDR3 has 14 amino acids. Losses at the gene ends were 6 bases for V and 1 base for J; bases not matched to a gene: 4. The CDR3, as DNA: TGTGCCAGCAGGGGACAGGGAAAATCCTACGAGCAGTACTTC. Protein: CASRGQGKSYEQYF.

This clonotype was counted at least ten times. The chain recombines TRBV4-1 with TRBJ2-7; 10 bases map to TRBD2. Germline V gene sequence: CDR1 MGHRA, CDR2 YSYEKL. Unmatched junction bases numbered 12, after V lost 6 bases and J lost 4 bases. CDR3 size: 16 residues. This chain's CDR3 is CASRVIPTSGIYEQYF. As DNA, the CDR3 is TGCGCCAGCAGGGTAATCCCCACTAGCGGGATTTACGAGCAGTACTTC.

This clonotype has only a few counts. V and J are TRBV19 and TRBJ2-1; 7 nucleotides match TRBD2. This CDR3 has 14 amino acids. Losses at the gene ends were 6 bases for V and 6 bases for J; bases not matched to a gene: 8. CDR1 and CDR2 from the germline V gene are LNHDA and SQIVND (reference sequence). The CDR3 bases are TGTGCCAGTAGAATCCAACTAGCGTCCAATGAGCAGTTCTTC. Amino acids: CASRIQLASNEQFF.

The chain employs TRBV7-6 and TRBJ2-3, with 7 positions matching TRBD1. The germline CDR1 and CDR2 sequences are SGHVS and FNYEAQ. The length of the CDR3 is 14 residues. The ends lost 5 bases at V and 4 bases at J; junction bases unmatched: 6. CDR3 in amino acids: CASSPRTGPDTQYF. The CDR3 DNA reads TGTGCCAGCAGCCCCAGGACAGGCCCAGATACGCAGTATTTT.

This clonotype was detected ten times or more. The rearrangement joins TRBV19 to TRBJ2-7, with 7 bases aligning to TRBD1. Germline loops: CDR1 LNHDA, CDR2 SQIVND (reference sequence). The CDR3 spans 14 residues. Unmatched junction bases numbered 8, after V lost 5 bases and J lost 4 bases. The CDR3 DNA reads as TGTGCCAGTAGTCTAAAGAAGACAGGGTACGAGCAGTACTTC. It codes for CASSLKKTGYEQYF.